This note documents a single TCR beta chain sequence. Antigen unknown. The junction shows a germline mismatch at one end, possibly a read error. Other nucleotide sequences from this sample produce the same CDR3. These data are taken from a study of cytomegalovirus exposure and HLA in healthy donors. Study results and caveats: TCR beta sequences reportedly predicted most subjects' HLA-A and HLA-B alleles accurately. There were several of the most significant clusters that appeared linked to common viral pathogens in a later analysis. Immune exposure information available was restricted to CMV serostatus.

Vbeta (60) and Jbeta (13) primers were used in the PCR. Repertoires were generated with immunoSEQ multiplex PCR, while TCRdb's copy carries only in-frame clones and drops some. The sample holds about 38,000 clones, roughly 67% seen once. This TCR was recovered from a man in his forties or fifties in good health and CMV-seropositive. The material sequenced was PBMCs.

The CDR3 DNA sequence: TGTGCCAGCAGCTTACAAGGCGCGGGGGACACTAGCACGGATACGCAGTATTTT. Translating gives CASSLQGAGDTSTDTQYF. The chain links TRBV4-2 to TRBJ2-3; the D gene is possibly TRBD2 (7 bases). Germline V gene lookup returns CDR1 LGHNA and CDR2 YNFKEQ. CDR3 length: 18 amino acids.